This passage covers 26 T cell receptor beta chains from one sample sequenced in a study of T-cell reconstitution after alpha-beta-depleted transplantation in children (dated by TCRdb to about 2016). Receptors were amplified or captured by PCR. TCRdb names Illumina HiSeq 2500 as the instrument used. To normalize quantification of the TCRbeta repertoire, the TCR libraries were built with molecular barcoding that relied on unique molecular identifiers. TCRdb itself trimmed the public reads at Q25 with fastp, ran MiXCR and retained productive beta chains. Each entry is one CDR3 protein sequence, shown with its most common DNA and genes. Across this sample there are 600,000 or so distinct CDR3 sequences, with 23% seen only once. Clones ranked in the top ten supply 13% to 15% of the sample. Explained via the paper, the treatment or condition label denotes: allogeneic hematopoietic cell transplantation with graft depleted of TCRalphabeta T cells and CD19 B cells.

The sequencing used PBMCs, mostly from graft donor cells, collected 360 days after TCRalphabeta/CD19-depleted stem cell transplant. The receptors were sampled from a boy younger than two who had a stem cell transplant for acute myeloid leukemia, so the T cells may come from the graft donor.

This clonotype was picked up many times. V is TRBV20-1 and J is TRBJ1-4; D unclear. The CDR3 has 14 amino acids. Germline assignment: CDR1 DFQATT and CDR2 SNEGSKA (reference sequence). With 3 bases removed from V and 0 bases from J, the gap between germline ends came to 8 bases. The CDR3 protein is CSARVLATNEKLFF. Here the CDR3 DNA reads TGCAGTGCTAGGGTCCTTGCAACTAATGAAAAACTGTTTTTT.

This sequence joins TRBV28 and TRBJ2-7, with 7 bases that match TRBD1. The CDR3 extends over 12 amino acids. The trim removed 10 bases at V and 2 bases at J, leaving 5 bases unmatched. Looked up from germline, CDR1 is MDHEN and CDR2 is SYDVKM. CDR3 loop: CATEGQTYEQYV. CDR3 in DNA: TGTGCCACCGAGGGACAGACCTACGAGCAGTACGTC.

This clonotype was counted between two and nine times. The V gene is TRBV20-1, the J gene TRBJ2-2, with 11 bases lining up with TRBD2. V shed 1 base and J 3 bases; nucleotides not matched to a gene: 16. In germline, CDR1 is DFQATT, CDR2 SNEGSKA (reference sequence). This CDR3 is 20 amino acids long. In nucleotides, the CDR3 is TGCAGTGCTAGAGCCGGGGGAGTAGCGGGGGGGCTCCGTTACACCGGGGAGCTGTTTTTT. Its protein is CSARAGGVAGGLRYTGELFF.

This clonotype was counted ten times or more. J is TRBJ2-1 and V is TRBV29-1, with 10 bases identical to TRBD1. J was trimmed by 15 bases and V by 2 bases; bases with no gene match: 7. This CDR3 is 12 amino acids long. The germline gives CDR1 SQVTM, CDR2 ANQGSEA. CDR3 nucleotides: TGCAGCGTTGAAACCATCCGGGACAGGGGGTTCTTC. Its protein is CSVETIRDRGFF.

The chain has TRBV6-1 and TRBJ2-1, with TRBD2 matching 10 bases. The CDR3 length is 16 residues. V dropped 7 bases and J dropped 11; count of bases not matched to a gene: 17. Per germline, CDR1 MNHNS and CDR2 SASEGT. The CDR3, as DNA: TGTGCCAGCACTCAGGGAGCGGGGGGGGCATCAAATAAGCAGTTCTTC. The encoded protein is CASTQGAGGASNKQFF.

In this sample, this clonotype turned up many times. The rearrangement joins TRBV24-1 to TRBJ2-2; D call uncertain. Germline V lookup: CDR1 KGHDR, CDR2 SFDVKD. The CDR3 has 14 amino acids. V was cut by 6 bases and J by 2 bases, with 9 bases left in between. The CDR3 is CATSKDPNTGELFF. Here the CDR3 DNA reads TGTGCCACCAGTAAAGACCCCAACACCGGGGAGCTGTTTTTT.

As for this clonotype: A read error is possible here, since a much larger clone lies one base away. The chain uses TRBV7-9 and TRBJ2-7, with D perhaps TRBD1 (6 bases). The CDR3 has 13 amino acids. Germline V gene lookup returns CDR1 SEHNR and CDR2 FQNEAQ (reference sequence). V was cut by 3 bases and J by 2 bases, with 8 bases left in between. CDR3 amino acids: CASSFRDTYEQYF. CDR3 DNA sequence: TGTGCCAGCAGCTTCCGGGACACCTACGAGCAGTACTTC.

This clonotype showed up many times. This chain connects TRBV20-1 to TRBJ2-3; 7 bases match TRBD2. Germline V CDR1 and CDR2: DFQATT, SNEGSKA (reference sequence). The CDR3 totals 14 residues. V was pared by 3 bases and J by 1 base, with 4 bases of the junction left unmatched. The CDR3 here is CSASRGLGTDTQYF. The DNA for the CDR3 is TGCAGTGCTAGTAGAGGACTAGGCACAGATACGCAGTATTTT.

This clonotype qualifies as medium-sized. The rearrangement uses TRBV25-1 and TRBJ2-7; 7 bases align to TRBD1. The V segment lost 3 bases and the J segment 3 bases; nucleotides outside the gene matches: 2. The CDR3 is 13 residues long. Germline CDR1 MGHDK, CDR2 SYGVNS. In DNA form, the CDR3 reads TGTGCCAGCAGTGAGACAGGGATCTACGAGCAGTACTTC. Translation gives CASSETGIYEQYF.

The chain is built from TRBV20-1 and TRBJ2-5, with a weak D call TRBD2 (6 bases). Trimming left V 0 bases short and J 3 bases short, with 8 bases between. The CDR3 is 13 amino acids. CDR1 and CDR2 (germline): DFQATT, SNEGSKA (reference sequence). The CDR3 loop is CSAREAGKETQYF. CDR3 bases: TGCAGTGCTAGAGAGGCGGGGAAAGAGACCCAGTACTTC.

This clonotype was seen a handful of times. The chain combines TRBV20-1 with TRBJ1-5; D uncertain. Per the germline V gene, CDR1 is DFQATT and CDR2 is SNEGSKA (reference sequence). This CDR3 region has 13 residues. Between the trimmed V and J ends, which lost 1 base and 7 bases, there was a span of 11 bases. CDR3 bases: TGCAGTGCTAGAGGGGCAGGTCGACAGCCCCAGCATTTT. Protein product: CSARGAGRQPQHF.

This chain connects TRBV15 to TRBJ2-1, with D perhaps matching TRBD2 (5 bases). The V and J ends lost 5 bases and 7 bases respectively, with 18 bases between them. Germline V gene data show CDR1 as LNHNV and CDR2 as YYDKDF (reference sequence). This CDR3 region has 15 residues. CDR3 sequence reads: CATSWTGWIMNEQFF. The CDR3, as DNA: TGTGCCACCAGCTGGACGGGGTGGATCATGAATGAGCAGTTCTTC.

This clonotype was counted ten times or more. For the CDR3, the DNA is TGTGCCAGCAGCTCCTCCCGACCTAACGGGGAGCTGTTTTTT. Translating gives CASSSSRPNGELFF. This chain uses TRBV19 with TRBJ2-2; D is unresolved. This CDR3 is 14 amino acids long. V lost 9 bases, J lost 7 bases, and 18 bases lay in between. Germline CDR1 and CDR2: LNHDA and SQIVND (reference sequence).

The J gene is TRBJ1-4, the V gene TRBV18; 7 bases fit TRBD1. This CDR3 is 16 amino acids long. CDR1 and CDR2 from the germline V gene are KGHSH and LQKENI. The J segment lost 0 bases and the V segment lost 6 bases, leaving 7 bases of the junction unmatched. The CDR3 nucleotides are TGTGCCAGCTCCCAACGACAGGGCACAACTAATGAAAAACTGTTTTTT. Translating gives CASSQRQGTTNEKLFF.

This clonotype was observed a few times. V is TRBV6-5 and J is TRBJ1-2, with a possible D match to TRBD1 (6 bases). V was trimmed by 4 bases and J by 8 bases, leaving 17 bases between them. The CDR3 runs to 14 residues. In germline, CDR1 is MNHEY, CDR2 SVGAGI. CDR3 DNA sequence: TGTGCCAGCAGTTCAGACGGGACATCCCTGGGCTACACCTTC. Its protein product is CASSSDGTSLGYTF.

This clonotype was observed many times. CDR3 coding DNA: TGTGCCAGCAGCTTGGGGCTTAGGGACAGCGGGTACAATGAGCAGTTCTTC. It is translated as CASSLGLRDSGYNEQFF. V is TRBV5-6 and J is TRBJ2-1; D is perhaps TRBD1 (7 bases). Germline CDR1 SGHDT, CDR2 YYEEEE. CDR3 length: 17 amino acids. The ends were cut back, 0 bases at V and 4 bases at J, with 17 bases in the middle.

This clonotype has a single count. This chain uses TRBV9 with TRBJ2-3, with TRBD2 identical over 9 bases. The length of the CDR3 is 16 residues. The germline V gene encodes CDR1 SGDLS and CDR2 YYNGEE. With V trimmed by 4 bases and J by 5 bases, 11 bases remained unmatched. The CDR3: CASSTRTSEIVDTQYF. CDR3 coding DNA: TGTGCCAGCAGCACCCGGACTAGCGAGATTGTAGATACGCAGTATTTT.

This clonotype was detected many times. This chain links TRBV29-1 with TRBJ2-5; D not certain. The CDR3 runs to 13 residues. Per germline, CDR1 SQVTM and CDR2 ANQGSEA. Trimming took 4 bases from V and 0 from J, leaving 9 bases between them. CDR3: CSVAGRYQETQYF. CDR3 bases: TGCAGCGTTGCGGGCCGTTACCAAGAGACCCAGTACTTC. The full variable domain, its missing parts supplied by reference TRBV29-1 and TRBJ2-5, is SAVISQKPSRDICQRGTSLTIQCQVDSQVTMMFWYRQQPGQSLTLIATANQGSEATYESGFVIDKFPISRPNLTFSTLTVSNMSPEDSSIYLCSVAGRYQETQYFGPGTRLLVL.

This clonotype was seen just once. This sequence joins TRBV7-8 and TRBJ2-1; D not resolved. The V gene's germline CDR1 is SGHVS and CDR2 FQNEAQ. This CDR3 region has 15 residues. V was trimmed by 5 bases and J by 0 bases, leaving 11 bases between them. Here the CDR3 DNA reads TGTGCCAGCAGCCATTCAACTCCCTCCTACAATGAGCAGTTCTTC. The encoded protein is CASSHSTPSYNEQFF.

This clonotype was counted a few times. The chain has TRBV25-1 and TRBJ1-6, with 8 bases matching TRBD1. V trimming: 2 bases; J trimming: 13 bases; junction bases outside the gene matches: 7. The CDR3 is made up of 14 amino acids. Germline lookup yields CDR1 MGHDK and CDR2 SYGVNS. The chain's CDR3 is CASSELDRASPLHF. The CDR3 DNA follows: TGTGCCAGCAGTGAACTGGACAGGGCCTCCCCCCTCCACTTT.

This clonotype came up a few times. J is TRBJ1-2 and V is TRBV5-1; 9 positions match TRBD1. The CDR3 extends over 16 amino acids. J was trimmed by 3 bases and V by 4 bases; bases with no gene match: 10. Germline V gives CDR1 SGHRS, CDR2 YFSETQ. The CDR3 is CASSAPGQGFDYGYTF. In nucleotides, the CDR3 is TGCGCCAGCAGCGCACCGGGACAGGGTTTTGACTATGGCTACACCTTC. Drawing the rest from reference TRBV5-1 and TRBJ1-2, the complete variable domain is KAGVTQTPRYLIKTRGQQVTLSCSPISGHRSVSWYQQTPGQGLQFLFEYFSETQRNKGNFPGRFSGRQFSNSRSEMNVSTLELGDSALYLCASSAPGQGFDYGYTFGSGTRLTVV.

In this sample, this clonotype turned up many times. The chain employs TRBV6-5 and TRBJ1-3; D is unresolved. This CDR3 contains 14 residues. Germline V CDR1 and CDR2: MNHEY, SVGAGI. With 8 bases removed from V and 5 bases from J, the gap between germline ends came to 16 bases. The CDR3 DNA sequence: TGTGCCAGCCTCTCGGACCTTACTCGAAACACCATATATTTT. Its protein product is CASLSDLTRNTIYF.

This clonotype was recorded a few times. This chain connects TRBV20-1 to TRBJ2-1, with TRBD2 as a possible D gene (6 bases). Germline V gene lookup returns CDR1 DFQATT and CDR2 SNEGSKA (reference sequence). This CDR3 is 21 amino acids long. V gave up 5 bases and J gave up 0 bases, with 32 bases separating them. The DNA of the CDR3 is TGCAGTGCTGGAGGGCCAGGGACGGATCTCGGATCCAGAACCTCCTACAATGAGCAGTTCTTC. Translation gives CSAGGPGTDLGSRTSYNEQFF.

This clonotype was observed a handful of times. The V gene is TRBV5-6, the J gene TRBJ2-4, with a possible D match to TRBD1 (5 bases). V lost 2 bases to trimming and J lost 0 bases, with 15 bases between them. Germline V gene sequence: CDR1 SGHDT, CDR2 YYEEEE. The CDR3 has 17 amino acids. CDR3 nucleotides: TGTGCCAGCAGCTTAACGACAGATCATCTAGCCAAAAACATTCAGTACTTC. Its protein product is CASSLTTDHLAKNIQYF.

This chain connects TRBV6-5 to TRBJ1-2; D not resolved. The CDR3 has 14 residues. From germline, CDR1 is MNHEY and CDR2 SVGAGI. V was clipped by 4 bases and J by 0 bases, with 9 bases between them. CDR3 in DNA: TGTGCCAGCAGTTCTATGGAAGCTAACTATGGCTACACCTTC. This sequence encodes CASSSMEANYGYTF.

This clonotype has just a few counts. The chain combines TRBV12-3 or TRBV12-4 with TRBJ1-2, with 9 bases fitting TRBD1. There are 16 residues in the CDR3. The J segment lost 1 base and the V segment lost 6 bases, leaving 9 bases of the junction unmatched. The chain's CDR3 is CASRGQGSILNYGYTF. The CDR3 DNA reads TGTGCCAGCAGGGGACAGGGATCTATTCTTAACTATGGCTACACCTTC.